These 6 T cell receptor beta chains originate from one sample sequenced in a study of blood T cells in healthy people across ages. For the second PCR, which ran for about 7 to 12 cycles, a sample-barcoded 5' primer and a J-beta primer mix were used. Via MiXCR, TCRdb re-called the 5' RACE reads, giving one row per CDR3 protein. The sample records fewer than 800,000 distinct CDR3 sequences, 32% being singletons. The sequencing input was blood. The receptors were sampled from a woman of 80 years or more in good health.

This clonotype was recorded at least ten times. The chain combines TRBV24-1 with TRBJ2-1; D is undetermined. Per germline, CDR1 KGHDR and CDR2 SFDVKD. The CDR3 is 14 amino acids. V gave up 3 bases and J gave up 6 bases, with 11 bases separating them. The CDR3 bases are TGTGCCACCAGTGATCCCCGGCCGGCCAATGAGCAGTTCTTC. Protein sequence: CATSDPRPANEQFF.

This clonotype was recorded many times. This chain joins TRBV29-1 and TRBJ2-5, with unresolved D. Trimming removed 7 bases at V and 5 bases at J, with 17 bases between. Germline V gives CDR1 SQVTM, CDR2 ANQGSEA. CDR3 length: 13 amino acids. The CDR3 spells CSATPSWLETQYF. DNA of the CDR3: TGCAGCGCGACGCCCAGTTGGCTGGAGACCCAGTACTTC.

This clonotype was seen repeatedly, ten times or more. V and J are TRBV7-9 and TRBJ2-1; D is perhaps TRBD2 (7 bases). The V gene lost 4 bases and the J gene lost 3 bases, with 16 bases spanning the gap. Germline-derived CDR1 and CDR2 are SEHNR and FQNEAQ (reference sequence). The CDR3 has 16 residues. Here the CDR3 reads CASSSGGQRGYNEQFF. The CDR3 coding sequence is TGTGCCAGCAGCTCCGGGGGCCAGCGGGGCTACAATGAGCAGTTCTTC.

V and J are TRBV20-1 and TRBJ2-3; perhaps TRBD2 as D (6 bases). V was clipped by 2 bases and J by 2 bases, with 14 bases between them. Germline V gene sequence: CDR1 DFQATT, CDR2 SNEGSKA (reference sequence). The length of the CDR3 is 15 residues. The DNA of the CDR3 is TGCAGTGCTAGATACCCAATAGCGGCCACAGATACGCAGTATTTT. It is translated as CSARYPIAATDTQYF.

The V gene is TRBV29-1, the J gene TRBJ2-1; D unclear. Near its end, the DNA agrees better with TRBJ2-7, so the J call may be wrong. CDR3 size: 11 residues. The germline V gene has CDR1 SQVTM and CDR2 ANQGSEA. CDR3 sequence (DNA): TGCAGCGTTGACCCCTACAATGAGCAGTACTTC. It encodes CSVDPYNEQYF.

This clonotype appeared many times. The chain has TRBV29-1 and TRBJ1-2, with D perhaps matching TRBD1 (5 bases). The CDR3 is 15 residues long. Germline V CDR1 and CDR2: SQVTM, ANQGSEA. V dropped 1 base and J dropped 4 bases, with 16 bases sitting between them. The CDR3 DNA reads TGCAGCGTTGAAGCTGGGGGGAATGGAATCTATGGCTACACCTTC. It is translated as CSVEAGGNGIYGYTF.